A few counts support the clone carrying this TCR beta chain. Its antigen is undetermined. Treatment meaning: roughly 11-day PBMC culture with coronavirus spike peptide pools or control peptides (ViraFEST assay). Cultured CD4+ T cell DNA underwent sequencing with the Oncomine TCR Beta short-read assay. TCRdb passed the PCR reads through MiXCR, listing each CDR3 protein once. Of about 15,000 distinct CDR3 sequences listed, 30% are singletons. Trimming removed 5 bases from V and 5 bases from J; junction bases left unmatched: 7. Germline V gene lookup returns CDR1 MNHEY and CDR2 SMNVEV (reference sequence). CDR3 length equals 14 residues. This sample was included in a study of vaccination and CD4 T cells after COVID-19.

What was sequenced was cultured CD4+ T cells from blood. This sequence joins TRBV27 and TRBJ1-1, with 8 bases that match TRBD1. This receptor was obtained from a human donor with COVID-19. Written as DNA, the CDR3 is TGTGCCAGCAGTCCGTGGACAGGGAATACTGAAGCTTTCTTT. Protein: CASSPWTGNTEAFF.